The source of this T cell receptor beta chain is a study of T cells after yellow fever vaccination. General study findings and limits: Reappearance after the booster was seen for most primary-vaccination clones, at 95% to 96% CD4 and more than 80% CD8.

One entry per CDR3 protein results from TCRdb running MiXCR on the 5' RACE reads. The top ten clones hold around 3.3% of a sample with hundreds of thousands of distinct CDR3 sequences, roughly 5% of them seen once. There are a few counts of this clonotype. Its antigen is not identified. This TCR was recovered from a man between 18 and 35 years old who received the YFV17D yellow fever vaccine. The starting material was CD4+ T cells sorted from PBMCs, obtained on the day of the yellow fever booster vaccination.

The CDR3 region is CASRFDGTEETQYF. The CDR3 DNA is TGTGCCAGCCGCTTTGACGGGACCGAAGAGACCCAGTACTTC. This rearrangement joins TRBV2 to TRBJ2-5; D possibly uses TRBD1 or TRBD2 (5 bases each). Germline CDR1 SNHLY, CDR2 FYNNEI. There are 14 residues in the CDR3. Trimming stripped 8 bases from V and 3 bases from J, with 16 bases between.